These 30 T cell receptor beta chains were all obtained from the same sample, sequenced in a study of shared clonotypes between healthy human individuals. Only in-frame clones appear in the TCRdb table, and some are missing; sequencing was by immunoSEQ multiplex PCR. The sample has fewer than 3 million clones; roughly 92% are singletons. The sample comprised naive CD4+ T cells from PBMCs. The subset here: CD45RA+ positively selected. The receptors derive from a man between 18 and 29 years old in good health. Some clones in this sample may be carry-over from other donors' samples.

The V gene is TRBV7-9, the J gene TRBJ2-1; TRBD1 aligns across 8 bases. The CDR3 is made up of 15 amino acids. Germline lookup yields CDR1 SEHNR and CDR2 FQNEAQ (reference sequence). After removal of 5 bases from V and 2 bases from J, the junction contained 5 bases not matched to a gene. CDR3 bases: TGTGCCAGCAGCCAGACAGGGGTAGCCTACAATGAGCAGTTCTTC. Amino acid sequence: CASSQTGVAYNEQFF.

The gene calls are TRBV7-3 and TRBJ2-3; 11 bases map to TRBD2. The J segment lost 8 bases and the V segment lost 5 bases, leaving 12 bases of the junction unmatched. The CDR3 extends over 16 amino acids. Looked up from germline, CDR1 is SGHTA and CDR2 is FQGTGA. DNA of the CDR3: TGTGCCAGCAGCAAATTACTAGCGGGGGCAGTAGGTACGCAGTATTTT. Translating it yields CASSKLLAGAVGTQYF.

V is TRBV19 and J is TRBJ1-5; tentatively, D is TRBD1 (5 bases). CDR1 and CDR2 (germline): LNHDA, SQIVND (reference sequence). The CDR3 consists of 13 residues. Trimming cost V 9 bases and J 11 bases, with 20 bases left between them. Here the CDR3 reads CASKGALPPAQHF. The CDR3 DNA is TGTGCCAGCAAAGGGGCTCTCCCCCCGGCCCAGCATTTT.

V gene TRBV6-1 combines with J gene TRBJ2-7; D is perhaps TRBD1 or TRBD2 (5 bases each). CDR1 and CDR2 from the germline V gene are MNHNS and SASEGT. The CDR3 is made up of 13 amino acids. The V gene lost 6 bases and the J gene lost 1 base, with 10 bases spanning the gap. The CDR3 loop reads CASSRDGSYEQYF. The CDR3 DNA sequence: TGTGCCAGCAGCCGGGACGGATCCTACGAGCAGTACTTC.

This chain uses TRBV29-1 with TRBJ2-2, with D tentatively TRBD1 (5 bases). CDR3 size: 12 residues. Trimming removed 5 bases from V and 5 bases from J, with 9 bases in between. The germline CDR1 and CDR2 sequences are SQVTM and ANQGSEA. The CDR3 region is CSVSRATGELFF. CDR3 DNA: TGCAGCGTTTCCAGGGCGACCGGGGAGCTGTTTTTT.

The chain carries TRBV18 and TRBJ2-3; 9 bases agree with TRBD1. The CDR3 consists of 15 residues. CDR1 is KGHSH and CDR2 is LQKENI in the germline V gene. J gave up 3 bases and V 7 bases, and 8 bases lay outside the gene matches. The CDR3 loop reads CASFMTGGKTDTQYF. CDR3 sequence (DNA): TGTGCCAGCTTCATGACAGGGGGAAAGACAGATACGCAGTATTTT.

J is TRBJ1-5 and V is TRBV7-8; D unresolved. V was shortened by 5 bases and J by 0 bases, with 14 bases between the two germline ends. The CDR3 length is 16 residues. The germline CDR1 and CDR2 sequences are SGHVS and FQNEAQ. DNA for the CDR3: TGTGCCAGCAGCCCCACGTCCCTACCTAGCAATCAGCCCCAGCATTTT. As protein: CASSPTSLPSNQPQHF.

CDR3 in amino acids: CASSPGTTSTDTQYF. The CDR3 DNA is TGTGCCAGCAGCCCCGGGACAACCAGCACAGATACGCAGTATTTT. The genes are TRBV11-3 and TRBJ2-3; TRBD1 might be the D (6 bases). V lost 5 bases to trimming and J lost 0 bases, with 12 bases between them. Germline CDR1 is SGHNT and CDR2 is YENEEA. The CDR3 spans 15 residues.

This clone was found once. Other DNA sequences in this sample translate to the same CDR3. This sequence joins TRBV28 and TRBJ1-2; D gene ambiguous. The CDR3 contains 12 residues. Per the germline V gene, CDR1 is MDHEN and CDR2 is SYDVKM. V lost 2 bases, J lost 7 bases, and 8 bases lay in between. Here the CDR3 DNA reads TGTGCCAGCAGTTTACCGGGGTTTGGCTACACCTTC. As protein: CASSLPGFGYTF.

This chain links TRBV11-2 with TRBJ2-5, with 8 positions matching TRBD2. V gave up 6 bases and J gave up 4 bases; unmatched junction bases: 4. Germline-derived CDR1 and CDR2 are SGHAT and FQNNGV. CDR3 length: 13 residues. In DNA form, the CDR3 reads TGTGCCAGCAGACCGGGAGGGGGAGAGACCCAGTACTTC. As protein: CASRPGGGETQYF. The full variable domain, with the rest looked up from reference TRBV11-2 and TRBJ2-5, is EAGVAQSPRYKIIEKRQSVAFWCNPISGHATLYWYQQILGQGPKLLIQFQNNGVVDDSQLPKDRFSAERLKGVDSTLKIQPAKLEDSAVYLCASRPGGGETQYFGPGTRLLVL.

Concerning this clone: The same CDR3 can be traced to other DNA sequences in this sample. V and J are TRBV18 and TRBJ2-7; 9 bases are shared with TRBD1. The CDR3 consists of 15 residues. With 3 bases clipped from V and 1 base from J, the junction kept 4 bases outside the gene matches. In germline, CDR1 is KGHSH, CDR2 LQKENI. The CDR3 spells CASSPSGTGSYEQYF. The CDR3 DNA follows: TGTGCCAGCTCACCCTCCGGGACAGGGTCCTACGAGCAGTACTTC. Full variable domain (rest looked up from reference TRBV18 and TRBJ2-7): NAGVMQNPRHLVRRRGQEARLRCSPMKGHSHVYWYRQLPEEGLKFMVYLQKENIIDESGMPKERFSAEFPKEGPSILRIQQVVRGDSAAYFCASSPSGTGSYEQYFGPGTRLTVT.

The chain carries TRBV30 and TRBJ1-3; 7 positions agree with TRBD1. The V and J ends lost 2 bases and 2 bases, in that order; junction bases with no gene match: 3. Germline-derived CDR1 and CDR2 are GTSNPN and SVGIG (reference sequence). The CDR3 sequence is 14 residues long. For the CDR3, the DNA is TGTGCCTGGAGTTCCGGGACAGCTGGAAACACCATATATTTT. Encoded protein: CAWSSGTAGNTIYF. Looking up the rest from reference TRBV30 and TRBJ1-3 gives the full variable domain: SQTIHQWPATLVQPVGSPLSLECTVEGTSNPNLYWYRQAAGRGLQLLFYSVGIGQISSEVPQNLSASRPQDRQFILSSKKLLLSDSGFYLCAWSSGTAGNTIYFGEGSWLTVV.

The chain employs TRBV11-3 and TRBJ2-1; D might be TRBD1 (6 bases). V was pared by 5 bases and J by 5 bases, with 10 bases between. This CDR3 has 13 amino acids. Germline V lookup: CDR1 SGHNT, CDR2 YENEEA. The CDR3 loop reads CASSQGHNNEQFF. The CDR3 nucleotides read TGTGCCAGCAGCCAGGGACATAACAATGAGCAGTTCTTC. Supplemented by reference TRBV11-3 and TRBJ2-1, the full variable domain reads EAGVVQSPRYKIIEKKQPVAFWCNPISGHNTLYWYLQNLGQGPELLIRYENEEAVDDSQLPKDRFSAERLKGVDSTLKIQPAELGDSAVYLCASSQGHNNEQFFGPGTRLTVL.

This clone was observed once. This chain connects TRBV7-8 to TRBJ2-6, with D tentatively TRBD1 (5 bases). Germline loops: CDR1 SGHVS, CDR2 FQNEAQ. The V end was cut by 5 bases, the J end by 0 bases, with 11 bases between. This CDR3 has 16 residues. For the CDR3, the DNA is TGTGCCAGCAGCCCACGACAGCCCTCTGGGGCCAACGTCCTGACTTTC. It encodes CASSPRQPSGANVLTF.

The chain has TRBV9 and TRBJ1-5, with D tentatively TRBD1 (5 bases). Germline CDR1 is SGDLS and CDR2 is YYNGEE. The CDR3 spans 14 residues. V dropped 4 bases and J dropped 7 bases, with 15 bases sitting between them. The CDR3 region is CASSTRDERQPQHF. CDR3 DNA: TGTGCCAGCAGCACCAGGGACGAGAGGCAGCCCCAGCATTTT.

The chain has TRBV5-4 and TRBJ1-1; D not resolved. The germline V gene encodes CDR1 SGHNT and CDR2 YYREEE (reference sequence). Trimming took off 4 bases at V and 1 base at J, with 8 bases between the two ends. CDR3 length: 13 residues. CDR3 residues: CASSRVGNTEAFF. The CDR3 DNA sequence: TGTGCCAGCAGCCGGGTTGGGAACACTGAAGCTTTCTTT.

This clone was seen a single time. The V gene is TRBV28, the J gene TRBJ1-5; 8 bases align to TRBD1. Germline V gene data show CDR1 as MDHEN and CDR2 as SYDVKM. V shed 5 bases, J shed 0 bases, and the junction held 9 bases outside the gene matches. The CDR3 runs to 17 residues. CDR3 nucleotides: TGTGCCAGCAGTGTGACAGGGGACCTATATAGCAATCAGCCCCAGCATTTT. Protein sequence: CASSVTGDLYSNQPQHF.

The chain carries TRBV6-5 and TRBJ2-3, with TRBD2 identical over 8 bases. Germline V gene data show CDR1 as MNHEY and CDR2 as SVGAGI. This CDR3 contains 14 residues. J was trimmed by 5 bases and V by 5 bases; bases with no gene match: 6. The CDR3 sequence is CASSRLASGDTQYF. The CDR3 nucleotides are TGTGCCAGCAGTCGACTAGCGAGTGGAGATACGCAGTATTTT.

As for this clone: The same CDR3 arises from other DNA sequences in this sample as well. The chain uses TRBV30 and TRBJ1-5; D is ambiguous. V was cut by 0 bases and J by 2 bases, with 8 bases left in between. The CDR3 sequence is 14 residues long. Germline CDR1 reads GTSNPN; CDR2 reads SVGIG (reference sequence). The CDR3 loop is CAWSVWGGNQPQHF. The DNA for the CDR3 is TGTGCCTGGAGTGTGTGGGGAGGCAATCAGCCCCAGCATTTT.

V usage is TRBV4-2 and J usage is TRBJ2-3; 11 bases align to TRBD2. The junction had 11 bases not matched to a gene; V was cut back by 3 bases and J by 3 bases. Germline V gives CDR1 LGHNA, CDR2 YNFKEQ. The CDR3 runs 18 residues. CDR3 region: CASSQGPLAGVRTDTQYF. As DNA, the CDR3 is TGTGCCAGCAGCCAGGGGCCACTAGCGGGAGTTAGGACAGATACGCAGTATTTT.

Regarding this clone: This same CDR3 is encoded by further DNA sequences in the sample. The CDR3 bases are TGCAGTGCCCGGACAGTAGATACGCAGTATTTT. Protein sequence: CSARTVDTQYF. The chain carries TRBV20-1 and TRBJ2-3; D possibly corresponds to TRBD1 (6 bases). The CDR3 is 11 residues long. Germline assignment: CDR1 DFQATT and CDR2 SNEGSKA (reference sequence). Trimming removed 6 bases at V and 5 bases at J, with 9 bases between.

The CDR3 DNA sequence: TGCGCCAGCAGAAACAGGGGGCTATCGGGAAACACCATATATTTT. It codes for CASRNRGLSGNTIYF. J is TRBJ1-3 and V is TRBV5-1; the match to TRBD1 covers 9 bases. Germline V gives CDR1 SGHRS, CDR2 YFSETQ. The V segment lost 5 bases and the J segment 4 bases; nucleotides outside the gene matches: 7. The CDR3 has 15 amino acids. Based on the CDR3 plus reference TRBV5-1 and TRBJ1-3, the full variable domain is KAGVTQTPRYLIKTRGQQVTLSCSPISGHRSVSWYQQTPGQGLQFLFEYFSETQRNKGNFPGRFSGRQFSNSRSEMNVSTLELGDSALYLCASRNRGLSGNTIYFGEGSWLTVV.

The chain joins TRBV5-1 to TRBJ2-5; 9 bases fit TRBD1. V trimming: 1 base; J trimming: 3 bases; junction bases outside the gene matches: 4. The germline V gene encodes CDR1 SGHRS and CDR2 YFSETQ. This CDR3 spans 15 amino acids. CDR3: CASSLNGQGKETQYF. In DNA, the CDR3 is TGCGCCAGCAGCTTGAACGGACAGGGGAAAGAGACCCAGTACTTC. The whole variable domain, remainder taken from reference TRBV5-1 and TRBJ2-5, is KAGVTQTPRYLIKTRGQQVTLSCSPISGHRSVSWYQQTPGQGLQFLFEYFSETQRNKGNFPGRFSGRQFSNSRSEMNVSTLELGDSALYLCASSLNGQGKETQYFGPGTRLLVL.

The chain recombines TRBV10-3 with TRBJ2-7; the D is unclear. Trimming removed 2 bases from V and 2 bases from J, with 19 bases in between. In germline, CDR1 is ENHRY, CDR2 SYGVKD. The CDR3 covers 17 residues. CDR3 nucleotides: TGTGCCATCAGTGAGCCGTTGGCCCCTGGCTCGCCCTACGAGCAGTACTTC. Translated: CAISEPLAPGSPYEQYF.

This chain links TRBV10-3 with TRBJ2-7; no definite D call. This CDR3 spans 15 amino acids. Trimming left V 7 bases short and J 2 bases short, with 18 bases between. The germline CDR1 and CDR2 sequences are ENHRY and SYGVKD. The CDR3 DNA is TGTGCCATCAAACCTCGGGTTGATGGTACCTACGAGCAGTACTTC. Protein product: CAIKPRVDGTYEQYF.

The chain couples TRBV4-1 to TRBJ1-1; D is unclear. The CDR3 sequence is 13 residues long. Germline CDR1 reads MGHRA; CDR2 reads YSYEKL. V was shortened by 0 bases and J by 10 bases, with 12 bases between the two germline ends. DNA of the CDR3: TGCGCCAGCAGCCAAGACAGTGGACGTCTAGCTTTCTTT. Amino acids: CASSQDSGRLAFF.

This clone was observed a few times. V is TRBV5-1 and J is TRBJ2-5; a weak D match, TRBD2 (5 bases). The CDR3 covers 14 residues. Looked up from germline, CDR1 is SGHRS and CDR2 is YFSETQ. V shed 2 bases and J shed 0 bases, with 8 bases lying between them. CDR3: CASSFGMDQETQYF. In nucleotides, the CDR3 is TGCGCCAGCAGCTTCGGGATGGACCAAGAGACCCAGTACTTC.

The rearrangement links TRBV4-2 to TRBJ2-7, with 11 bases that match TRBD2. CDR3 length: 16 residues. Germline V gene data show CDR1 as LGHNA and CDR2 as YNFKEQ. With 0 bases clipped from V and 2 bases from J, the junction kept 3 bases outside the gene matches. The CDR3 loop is CASSQDPLAGAYEQYF. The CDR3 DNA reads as TGTGCCAGCAGCCAAGATCCACTAGCGGGAGCCTACGAGCAGTACTTC.

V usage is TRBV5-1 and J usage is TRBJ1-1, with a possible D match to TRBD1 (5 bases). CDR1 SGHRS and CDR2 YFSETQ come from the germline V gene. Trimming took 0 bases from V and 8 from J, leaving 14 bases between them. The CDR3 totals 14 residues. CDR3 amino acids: CASSLEQGMVEAFF. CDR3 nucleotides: TGCGCCAGCAGCTTGGAGCAGGGAATGGTGGAAGCTTTCTTT. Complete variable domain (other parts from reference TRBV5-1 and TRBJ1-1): KAGVTQTPRYLIKTRGQQVTLSCSPISGHRSVSWYQQTPGQGLQFLFEYFSETQRNKGNFPGRFSGRQFSNSRSEMNVSTLELGDSALYLCASSLEQGMVEAFFGQGTRLTVV.

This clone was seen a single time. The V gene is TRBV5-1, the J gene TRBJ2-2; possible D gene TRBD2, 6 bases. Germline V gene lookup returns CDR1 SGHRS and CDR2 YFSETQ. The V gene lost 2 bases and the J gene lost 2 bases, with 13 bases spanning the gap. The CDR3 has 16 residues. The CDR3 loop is CASSFEVAANTGELFF. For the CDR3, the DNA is TGCGCCAGCAGCTTTGAGGTAGCGGCCAACACCGGGGAGCTGTTTTTT.